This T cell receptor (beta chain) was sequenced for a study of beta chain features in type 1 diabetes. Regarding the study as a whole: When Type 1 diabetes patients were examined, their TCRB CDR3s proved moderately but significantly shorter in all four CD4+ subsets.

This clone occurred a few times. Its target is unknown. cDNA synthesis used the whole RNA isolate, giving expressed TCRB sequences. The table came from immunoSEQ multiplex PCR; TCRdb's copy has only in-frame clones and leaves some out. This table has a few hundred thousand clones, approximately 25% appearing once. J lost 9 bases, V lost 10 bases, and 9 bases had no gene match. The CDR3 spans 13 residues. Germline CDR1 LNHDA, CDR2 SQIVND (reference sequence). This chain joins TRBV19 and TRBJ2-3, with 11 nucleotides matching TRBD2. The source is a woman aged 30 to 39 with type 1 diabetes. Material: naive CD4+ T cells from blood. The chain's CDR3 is CATSGLAVITQYF. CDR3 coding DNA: TGTGCCACCTCGGGACTAGCGGTAATAACGCAGTATTTT. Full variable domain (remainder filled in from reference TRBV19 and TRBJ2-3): DGGITQSPKYLFRKEGQNVTLSCEQNLNHDAMYWYRQDPGQGLRLIYYSQIVNDFQKGDIAEGYSVSREKKESFPLTVTSAQKNPTAFYLCATSGLAVITQYFGPGTRLTVL.